Here is one TCR beta chain with its context. This table comes from immunoSEQ multiplex PCR, and its TCRdb copy is limited to in-frame clones, with some not included. The sample yields some 220,000 clones, 85% seen once. These data belong to a study of blood T cell repertoires in COVID-19. For the study at large: Sites in the United States, Italy and Spain provided acute and convalescent COVID-19 samples. From T cells, B-cell-depleted T cells, or PBMCs came the material, which was cDNA or gDNA.

Followed over time, Seattle patients had been enrolled while infection was active. This CDR3 region has 15 residues. Trimming cost V 1 base and J 2 bases; bases outside gene matches: 2. Per germline, CDR1 SGHNT and CDR2 YYREEE (reference sequence). The V and J genes are TRBV5-4 and TRBJ2-7; 11 nucleotides match TRBD2. Material: peripheral blood. The source is a middle-aged man with COVID-19, enrolled during active disease. CDR3 sequence reads: CASSLNSGGAYEQYF. As DNA, the CDR3 is TGTGCCAGCAGCTTGAATAGCGGGGGGGCCTACGAGCAGTACTTC. The full variable domain, its missing parts supplied by reference TRBV5-4 and TRBJ2-7, is ETGVTQSPTHLIKTRGQQVTLRCSSQSGHNTVSWYQQALGQGPQFIFQYYREEENGRGNFPPRFSGLQFPNYSSELNVNALELDDSALYLCASSLNSGGAYEQYFGPGTRLTVT.